The clone carrying this T cell receptor (beta chain) was counted between two and nine times. Its antigen is undetermined. TCR alpha and TCR beta cDNA libraries carrying sample barcodes and UMIs were produced by 5'RACE using constant-segment primers. TCRdb reanalysed the 5' RACE reads using MiXCR and keeps one entry per CDR3 protein. The data contain 200,000 to 250,000 distinct CDR3 sequences, around 30% of them seen just once; the ten biggest clones take up over 9.5%. This specimen comes from a study of T-cell memory formation after mild COVID-19. Study results and limitations: Some responding clones appeared in pre-infection memory, suggesting cross-reactive memory joined. Day 15 to 85 contractors were CD4/CD8 balanced; later expanders leaned CD4+.

The V end was cut by 7 bases, the J end by 9 bases, with 22 bases between. The CDR3 has 15 amino acids. The chain carries TRBV12-3 or TRBV12-4 and TRBJ2-1; D remains unclear. The origin of this receptor is an adult woman who had mild COVID-19 (a few samples of this study predate the infection). Cell type and time point are not known. Input material: PBMCs or a T cell subset sorted from them (not recorded which). This CDR3 is CASTLRLALGSEQFF. The DNA of the CDR3 is TGTGCCAGCACCCTCCGACTGGCGTTAGGTTCTGAGCAGTTCTTC.